A single sample gave rise to the 26 T cell receptor beta chains below, sequenced in a study of siplizumab effects on memory and regulatory T cells. The repertoire was sequenced with immunoSEQ multiplex PCR; TCRdb's copy has only in-frame clones and lacks some. The table has tens of thousands of clones, roughly 95% seen once. Sequencing was carried out using naive CD4+ T cells sorted from blood. Source of these receptors: a human donor in good health.

As regards this clone: Its ends do not fully match the called genes, so a read error is possible. The genes are TRBV11-2 and TRBJ2-5; D might be TRBD1 (5 bases). The germline gives CDR1 SGHAT, CDR2 FQNNGV. This CDR3 is 14 amino acids long. CDR3: CASGLGQTQETQYF. The CDR3 DNA reads as TGTGCCAGCGGCTTGGGGCAGACCCAAGAGACCCAGTACTTC.

This chain uses TRBV5-1 with TRBJ2-7; TRBD2 is a possible D gene (6 bases). CDR3 length: 14 residues. From germline, CDR1 is SGHRS and CDR2 YFSETQ. The germline V and J ends were trimmed by 3 bases and 5 bases, with 15 bases remaining between them. The CDR3 nucleotides are TGCGCCAGCAGCTGGGGGACTGGCGGGGACGAGCAGTACTTC. This codes for CASSWGTGGDEQYF. Drawing the rest from reference TRBV5-1 and TRBJ2-7, the complete variable domain is KAGVTQTPRYLIKTRGQQVTLSCSPISGHRSVSWYQQTPGQGLQFLFEYFSETQRNKGNFPGRFSGRQFSNSRSEMNVSTLELGDSALYLCASSWGTGGDEQYFGPGTRLTVT.

This chain links TRBV10-3 with TRBJ1-1, with D unclear. CDR1 ENHRY and CDR2 SYGVKD come from the germline V gene. There are 13 residues in the CDR3. V lost 2 bases and J 0 bases, leaving 4 bases between the germline ends. The CDR3 DNA reads TGTGCCATCAGTGAGCCCGTGAACACTGAAGCTTTCTTT. Translation: CAISEPVNTEAFF.

Turning to this clone: A junction end diverges from the germline sequence, so it may reflect a read error. J is TRBJ2-3 and V is TRBV28; 9 nucleotides agree with TRBD2. The CDR3 totals 14 residues. Germline V lookup: CDR1 MDHEN, CDR2 SYDVKM. DNA of the CDR3: TGTGCCAGCAGCACAGGGACTAGCATAGATACGCAGTATTTT. Translation gives CASSTGTSIDTQYF.

The chain is built from TRBV6-6 and TRBJ1-2, with D hard to call. V dropped 5 bases and J dropped 4 bases, with 11 bases sitting between them. The CDR3 length is 13 residues. Germline CDR1 MNHNY, CDR2 SVGAGI (reference sequence). As DNA, the CDR3 is TGTGCCAGCAGTGAGACGGCAGGCTATGGCTACACCTTC. Protein: CASSETAGYGYTF.

The rearrangement uses TRBV2 and TRBJ2-7, with a tentative D call TRBD2 (5 bases). CDR1 SNHLY and CDR2 FYNNEI come from the germline V gene. V gave up 6 bases and J gave up 6 bases, with 9 bases separating them. The CDR3 contains 11 residues. CDR3 protein: CASSQAGEQYF. In nucleotides, the CDR3 is TGTGCCAGCAGCCAGGCGGGCGAGCAGTACTTC.

The CDR3 DNA is TGTGCCAGCAGTGAAAGCGGTCGGCGGGATGGCTACACCTTC. Translating it yields CASSESGRRDGYTF. The V and J genes are TRBV6-1 and TRBJ1-2; D remains unclear. This CDR3 is 14 amino acids long. The germline gives CDR1 MNHNS, CDR2 SASEGT. Trimming cost V 2 bases and J 6 bases, with 13 bases left between them.

This rearrangement joins TRBV29-1 to TRBJ2-5, with no clear D. V dropped 2 bases and J dropped 2 bases, with 6 bases sitting between them. This CDR3 contains 12 residues. Germline lookup yields CDR1 SQVTM and CDR2 ANQGSEA. The CDR3 sequence is CSVEPRQETQYF. In DNA, the CDR3 is TGCAGCGTTGAACCCAGGCAAGAGACCCAGTACTTC.

J is TRBJ1-2 and V is TRBV5-6; D is perhaps TRBD1 (5 bases). The V end was cut by 4 bases, the J end by 5 bases, with 15 bases between. The germline V gene encodes CDR1 SGHDT and CDR2 YYEEEE. The CDR3 consists of 14 residues. CDR3 sequence (DNA): TGTGCCAGCAGCCGTCGCGCAGGGTCTTATGGCTACACCTTC. Its protein product is CASSRRAGSYGYTF.

V gene TRBV7-3 combines with J gene TRBJ1-1, with D hard to call. CDR1 SGHTA and CDR2 FQGTGA come from the germline V gene. This CDR3 is built from 14 residues. V was shortened by 3 bases and J by 2 bases, with 10 bases between the two germline ends. DNA for the CDR3: TGTGCCAGCAGCTTCAAGGGAGGAAACACTGAAGCTTTCTTT. The encoded protein is CASSFKGGNTEAFF. The full variable domain, in which reference TRBV7-3 and TRBJ1-1 provide the parts outside the CDR3, is GAGVSQTPSNKVTEKGKYVELRCDPISGHTALYWYRQSLGQGPEFLIYFQGTGAADDSGLPNDRFFAVRPEGSVSTLKIQRTERGDSAVYLCASSFKGGNTEAFFGQGTRLTVV.

The rearrangement uses TRBV28 and TRBJ2-3, with 9 bases matching TRBD2. Trimming removed 3 bases from V and 8 bases from J; junction bases left unmatched: 12. CDR1 and CDR2 from the germline V gene are MDHEN and SYDVKM. The CDR3 has 16 residues. CDR3: CASSFMGGGVGATQYF. CDR3 nucleotides: TGTGCCAGCAGTTTCATGGGCGGGGGGGTAGGAGCTACGCAGTATTTT.

The CDR3 loop is CASSFGAANSPLHF. The CDR3 coding sequence is TGTGCCAGCAGCTTCGGGGCGGCGAATTCACCCCTCCACTTT. The genes are TRBV5-4 and TRBJ1-6, with a tentative D call TRBD1 (5 bases). Trimming left V 2 bases short and J 7 bases short, with 10 bases between. From germline, CDR1 is SGHNT and CDR2 YYREEE (reference sequence). The CDR3 has 14 residues.

This clone was recorded only once. The CDR3 sequence: CASSPGHFSYNSPLHF. DNA of the CDR3: TGTGCCAGCAGCCCCGGACACTTCTCCTATAATTCACCCCTCCACTTT. This rearrangement joins TRBV7-2 to TRBJ1-6, with D possibly being TRBD1 (5 bases). The V end lost 5 bases, the J end lost 0 bases, and 11 bases lay between the germline ends. The CDR3 runs to 16 residues. Germline CDR1 is SGHTA and CDR2 is FQGNSA.

Points on this clone: A read error may produce the germline difference seen at one junction end. The gene calls are TRBV28 and TRBJ2-7; D is possibly TRBD1 (5 bases). This CDR3 has 12 amino acids. Germline V gives CDR1 MDHEN, CDR2 SYDVKM. The CDR3 nucleotides are TGTGCCAGCAGTTTATCCCGGCAGGGCGAGGACTTC. Its translation is CASSLSRQGEDF.

The chain is built from TRBV15 and TRBJ1-2, with a weak D call TRBD1 (5 bases). V lost 0 bases and J lost 8, with 10 bases in between. This CDR3 has 13 amino acids. Looked up from germline, CDR1 is LNHNV and CDR2 is YYDKDF (reference sequence). CDR3 coding DNA: TGTGCCACCAGCAGAGAGCAGGGAGGCGGCTACACCTTC. This translates into CATSREQGGGYTF.

This clone was observed a single time. The chain is built from TRBV4-3 and TRBJ2-1; no firm D call. Germline V gene sequence: CDR1 LGHNA, CDR2 YSLEER. This CDR3 spans 14 amino acids. The V end was cut by 1 base, the J end by 10 bases, with 14 bases between. The CDR3 here is CASSQGTRVGEQFF. The CDR3 nucleotides are TGCGCCAGCAGCCAAGGGACCCGGGTCGGGGAGCAGTTCTTC.

The chain is built from TRBV5-1 and TRBJ1-1; maybe TRBD1 (6 bases). The CDR3 has 16 amino acids. The V gene's germline CDR1 is SGHRS and CDR2 YFSETQ. The germline V and J ends were trimmed by 0 bases and 5 bases, with 17 bases remaining between them. CDR3 in amino acids: CASSLVSSRGRTEAFF. The CDR3 bases are TGCGCCAGCAGCTTGGTGTCGAGCCGGGGGCGGACTGAAGCTTTCTTT.

The chain recombines TRBV30 with TRBJ2-1; perhaps D is TRBD1 or TRBD2 (5 bases each). Trimming took off 5 bases at V and 2 bases at J, with 10 bases between the two ends. The CDR3 has 13 amino acids. Looked up from germline, CDR1 is GTSNPN and CDR2 is SVGIG (reference sequence). The CDR3, as DNA: TGTGCCTGGGTACGGGGACCCTACAATGAGCAGTTCTTC. Protein sequence: CAWVRGPYNEQFF.

Here the CDR3 reads CAISERLAGADTQYF. The CDR3 nucleotides are TGTGCCATCAGTGAGAGGCTAGCGGGGGCAGATACGCAGTATTTT. The chain is built from TRBV10-3 and TRBJ2-3, with 10 bases fitting TRBD2. The CDR3 runs to 15 residues. CDR1 is ENHRY and CDR2 is SYGVKD in the germline V gene. After removal of 2 bases from V and 4 bases from J, the junction contained 3 bases not matched to a gene.

This rearrangement joins TRBV20-1 to TRBJ2-1; TRBD2 agrees at 7 bases. This CDR3 contains 11 residues. V dropped 3 bases and J dropped 9; count of bases not matched to a gene: 2. In germline, CDR1 is DFQATT, CDR2 SNEGSKA (reference sequence). CDR3 sequence: CSASRLAEQFF. The CDR3 DNA sequence: TGCAGTGCTAGTAGACTAGCTGAGCAGTTCTTC.

The rearrangement links TRBV6-5 to TRBJ2-7; tentatively, D is TRBD1 (6 bases). The CDR3 consists of 14 residues. Trimming cost V 7 bases and J 1 base, with 14 bases left between them. Germline V lookup: CDR1 MNHEY, CDR2 SVGAGI. The CDR3 DNA reads TGTGCCAGCAACCCACTACAGGGATCCTACGAGCAGTACTTC. It codes for CASNPLQGSYEQYF.

V is TRBV2 and J is TRBJ2-3, with TRBD2 identical over 11 bases. Trimming removed 4 bases from V and 2 bases from J; junction bases left unmatched: 8. The CDR3 totals 17 residues. Germline lookup yields CDR1 SNHLY and CDR2 FYNNEI. CDR3 coding DNA: TGTGCCAGCAGTGCAGTGGGTAGCGGGGGGGCCACAGATACGCAGTATTTT. Residues: CASSAVGSGGATDTQYF.

This clone was counted a single time. The chain couples TRBV2 to TRBJ1-5; TRBD1 agrees at 8 bases. CDR3 length equals 16 residues. Trimming took 5 bases from V and 4 from J; bases not matched to a gene: 10. Germline lookup yields CDR1 SNHLY and CDR2 FYNNEI. CDR3 amino acids: CASSFTRTGWNQPQHF. The CDR3 DNA reads TGTGCCAGCAGTTTCACCCGGACAGGGTGGAATCAGCCCCAGCATTTT.

The chain employs TRBV6-4 and TRBJ2-7, with D possibly matching TRBD1 (6 bases). Germline loops: CDR1 MRHNA, CDR2 SNTAGT. This CDR3 is 14 amino acids long. Trimming pared 5 bases from V and 2 bases from J, leaving 13 bases between. CDR3 protein: CASSLQGHPYEQYF. The CDR3 DNA reads TGTGCCAGCAGTCTACAGGGTCACCCCTACGAGCAGTACTTC.

This rearrangement joins TRBV19 to TRBJ2-7, with D perhaps TRBD1 (6 bases). This CDR3 comprises 12 residues. The germline V gene encodes CDR1 LNHDA and CDR2 SQIVND (reference sequence). V was cut by 4 bases and J by 6 bases, with 10 bases left in between. The CDR3 DNA sequence: TGTGCCAGTAGTACCAGGGGACCCGAGCAGTACTTC. It translates to CASSTRGPEQYF.

The rearrangement uses TRBV27 and TRBJ2-2; D unclear. Germline values: CDR1 MNHEY, CDR2 SMNVEV (reference sequence). The CDR3 loop spans 16 amino acids. V gave up 6 bases and J gave up 9 bases, with 23 bases separating them. The CDR3 here is CASSFPSRSKARELFF. For the CDR3, the DNA is TGTGCCAGCAGCTTCCCGTCCCGGAGCAAGGCCCGGGAGCTGTTTTTT.